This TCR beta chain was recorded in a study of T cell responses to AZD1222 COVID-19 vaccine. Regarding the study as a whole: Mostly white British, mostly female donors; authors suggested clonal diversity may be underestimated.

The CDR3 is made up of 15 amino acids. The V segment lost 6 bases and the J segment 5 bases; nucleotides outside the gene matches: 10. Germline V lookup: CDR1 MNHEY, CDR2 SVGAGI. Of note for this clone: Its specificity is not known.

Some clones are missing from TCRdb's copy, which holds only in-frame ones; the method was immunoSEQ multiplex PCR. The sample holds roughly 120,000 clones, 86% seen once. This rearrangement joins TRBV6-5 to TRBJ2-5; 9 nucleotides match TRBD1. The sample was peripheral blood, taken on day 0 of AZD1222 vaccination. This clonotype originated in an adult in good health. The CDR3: CASRSRDRVGETQYF. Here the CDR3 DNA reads TGTGCCAGCAGGTCCCGGGACAGGGTGGGGGAGACCCAGTACTTC.